This TCR beta chain stems from a study of cytomegalovirus exposure and HLA in healthy donors. Study conclusions and caveats: It has been reported that TCR beta sequences accurately predicted the HLA-A and HLA-B alleles of most subjects. Researchers reported in a later analysis that common viral pathogens appeared linked to several top clusters.

Only a few counts were recorded for this clone. The antigen is undetermined. It was with 60 Vbeta and 13 Jbeta primers that the PCR ran. Produced via immunoSEQ multiplex PCR; TCRdb's table is partial and in-frame only. The sample holds about 93,000 clones, over 55% seen once. The germline CDR1 and CDR2 sequences are LNHDA and SQIVND (reference sequence). The CDR3 covers 16 residues. V lost 5 bases, J lost 0 bases, and 15 bases lay in between. Material for sequencing was PBMCs. This TCR derives from a boy between 10 and 17 years old in good health and CMV-seropositive. The chain recombines TRBV19 with TRBJ2-3; D may be TRBD2 (5 bases). The CDR3 DNA follows: TGTGCCAGTAGTCACGGACTTATTACAAGCACAGATACGCAGTATTTT. Protein: CASSHGLITSTDTQYF.